These 21 T cell receptor beta chains originate from one sample sequenced in a study of blood T cell repertoires in COVID-19. The table came from immunoSEQ multiplex PCR; TCRdb's copy has only in-frame clones and leaves some out. Of 150,000 to 180,000 clones listed, 75% to 85% are singletons. The source material was peripheral blood. Every receptor here comes from a man aged 55 to 70 with acute or convalescent COVID-19.

The V gene is TRBV28, the J gene TRBJ1-3; 9 nucleotides match TRBD1. The CDR3 covers 20 residues. Germline V gene lookup returns CDR1 MDHEN and CDR2 SYDVKM. Trimming removed 3 bases from V and 5 bases from J; junction bases left unmatched: 20. CDR3 in amino acids: CASSFVVFGPGQGRRNTIYF. The CDR3 DNA is TGTGCCAGCAGTTTTGTCGTATTCGGCCCGGGACAGGGTCGAAGAAACACCATATATTTT.

V and J are TRBV3-1 (or the pseudogene TRBV3-2) and TRBJ1-2; D is perhaps TRBD1 (5 bases). Per the germline V gene, CDR1 is LGHDT and CDR2 is YNNKEL (reference sequence). V lost 5 bases, J lost 2 bases, and 12 bases lay in between. This CDR3 spans 14 amino acids. The CDR3 protein is CASSSDGGNYGYTF. In DNA, the CDR3 is TGTGCCAGCAGCTCTGATGGGGGGAACTATGGCTACACCTTC.

The chain recombines TRBV9 with TRBJ2-5, with 10 bases matching TRBD2. CDR1 and CDR2 (germline): SGDLS, YYNGEE. This CDR3 has 15 amino acids. V gave up 0 bases and J gave up 4 bases; unmatched junction bases: 3. As DNA, the CDR3 is TGTGCCAGCAGCGTAGCGAGCGGGGGGGCAGAGACCCAGTACTTC. Protein sequence: CASSVASGGAETQYF.

The chain employs TRBV27 and TRBJ1-1; D unresolved. The ends were cut back, 7 bases at V and 8 bases at J, with 29 bases in the middle. The CDR3 sequence is 17 residues long. Germline values: CDR1 MNHEY, CDR2 SMNVEV (reference sequence). CDR3 loop: CASITTTSASRRREAFF. The CDR3 bases are TGTGCCAGCATTACTACGACTTCGGCCTCCAGGAGGCGGGAAGCTTTCTTT.

The rearrangement joins TRBV27 to TRBJ2-2; 7 bases fit TRBD1. Germline CDR1 is MNHEY and CDR2 is SMNVEV (reference sequence). V lost 2 bases, J lost 4 bases, and 7 bases stayed unmatched. This CDR3 contains 16 residues. For the CDR3, the DNA is TGTGCCAGCAGTTTACCCCGACAGGGCGGCACCGGGGAGCTGTTTTTT. It specifies CASSLPRQGGTGELFF.

The chain has TRBV5-1 and TRBJ1-4; weak D call: TRBD1 (5 bases). Germline assignment: CDR1 SGHRS and CDR2 YFSETQ. This CDR3 spans 16 amino acids. V was cut by 5 bases and J by 4 bases, with 18 bases left in between. CDR3 region: CASRLIPGHNNEKLFF. CDR3 in DNA: TGCGCCAGCAGGTTGATTCCCGGACATAATAATGAAAAACTGTTTTTT.

The J gene is TRBJ1-1, the V gene TRBV14; D gene unclear. Trimming removed 6 bases from V and 1 base from J, with 21 bases in between. The CDR3 is 17 amino acids. Germline assignment: CDR1 SGHDN and CDR2 FVKESK. DNA of the CDR3: TGTGCCAGCAGTCTTCTCAAGATCTCCCCAGGGAACACTGAAGCTTTCTTT. Translating gives CASSLLKISPGNTEAFF. Full variable domain (outside the CDR3, taken from reference TRBV14 and TRBJ1-1): EAGVTQFPSHSVIEKGQTVTLRCDPISGHDNLYWYRRVMGKEIKFLLHFVKESKQDESGMPNNRFLAERTGGTYSTLKVQPAELEDSGVYFCASSLLKISPGNTEAFFGQGTRLTVV.

The chain has TRBV23-1 and TRBJ2-2; 11 bases line up with TRBD1. TRBV23-1 qualifies as an ORF whose function is uncertain. V shed 6 bases, J shed 6 bases, and the junction held 15 bases outside the gene matches. CDR3 length: 18 residues. The CDR3 nucleotides read TGCGCCAGCAGCCCAATGGGATCCGGGACAGGGGGACCCGGGGAGCTGTTTTTT. Translation gives CASSPMGSGTGGPGELFF.

The chain links TRBV18 to TRBJ2-7; D unclear. Per germline, CDR1 KGHSH and CDR2 LQKENI. The germline V and J ends were trimmed by 5 bases and 6 bases, with 11 bases remaining between them. The CDR3 runs 12 residues. The CDR3 loop reads CASSVSLGEQYF. DNA for the CDR3: TGTGCCAGCTCAGTTAGCTTGGGCGAGCAGTACTTC.

The chain recombines TRBV7-9 with TRBJ2-7; weak D call: TRBD2 (5 bases). The length of the CDR3 is 12 residues. Looked up from germline, CDR1 is SEHNR and CDR2 is FQNEAQ (reference sequence). V dropped 8 bases and J dropped 4 bases, with 12 bases sitting between them. The CDR3 DNA follows: TGTGCCAGCGCCCAGCGGCCATACGAGCAGTACTTC. Translation gives CASAQRPYEQYF.

J is TRBJ2-7 and V is TRBV23-1; the match to TRBD1 covers 7 bases. TRBV23-1 is flagged as an ORF with uncertain function. With V trimmed by 2 bases and J by 2 bases, 21 bases remained unmatched. The CDR3 runs to 20 residues. CDR3 in amino acids: CASSQIDRTTGNLWAYEQYF. The CDR3 DNA is TGCGCCAGCAGTCAAATCGACCGCACGACAGGGAACCTATGGGCCTACGAGCAGTACTTC.

This clone was recorded a few times. Distinct nucleotide sequences in the sample also encode this CDR3. The J gene is TRBJ2-5, the V gene TRBV5-1; 9 nucleotides line up with TRBD2. After removal of 4 bases from V and 5 bases from J, the junction contained 18 bases not matched to a gene. The CDR3 loop spans 18 amino acids. Looked up from germline, CDR1 is SGHRS and CDR2 is YFSETQ. CDR3 sequence reads: CASSRGGAGGARGETQYF. For the CDR3, the DNA is TGCGCCAGCAGCCGAGGGGGAGCGGGAGGAGCACGGGGGGAGACCCAGTACTTC.

This chain uses TRBV7-3 with TRBJ1-1, with D possibly being TRBD1 (6 bases). In germline, CDR1 is SGHTA, CDR2 FQGTGA. The CDR3 length is 15 residues. V lost 0 bases and J 4 bases, leaving 12 bases between the germline ends. CDR3 region: CASSLTGGHGTEAFF. The DNA for the CDR3 is TGTGCCAGCAGCTTAACGGGGGGGCACGGCACTGAAGCTTTCTTT.

The gene calls are TRBV7-6 and TRBJ2-5; maybe TRBD2 (6 bases). Trimming pared 10 bases from V and 3 bases from J, leaving 15 bases between. In germline, CDR1 is SGHVS, CDR2 FNYEAQ. The CDR3 is made up of 13 amino acids. The CDR3 region is CATSFGGEETQYF. The DNA of the CDR3 is TGTGCCACATCATTTGGAGGGGAAGAGACCCAGTACTTC.

CDR3 in amino acids: CASSQGANTEAFF. The CDR3 DNA is TGTGCCAGCAGCCAGGGGGCCAACACTGAAGCTTTCTTT. The chain combines TRBV4-2 with TRBJ1-1, with D tentatively TRBD1 (6 bases). Germline lookup yields CDR1 LGHNA and CDR2 YNFKEQ. V lost 3 bases and J lost 2, with 7 bases in between. This CDR3 comprises 13 residues.

This clone was recorded only once. The chain carries TRBV29-1 and TRBJ2-1; maybe TRBD2 (5 bases). The CDR3 covers 13 residues. Trimming took 8 bases from V and 2 from J, leaving 13 bases between them. Germline values: CDR1 SQVTM, CDR2 ANQGSEA. The DNA of the CDR3 is TGCAGCCTAGCTGAGTCGCCCTACAATGAGCAGTTCTTC. Residues: CSLAESPYNEQFF.

The chain has TRBV27 and TRBJ1-5; D is ambiguous. Germline CDR1 is MNHEY and CDR2 is SMNVEV (reference sequence). Trimming took 2 bases from V and 3 from J, leaving 5 bases between them. The CDR3 contains 13 residues. CDR3 coding DNA: TGTGCCAGCAGTTTAAACTTCAATCAGCCCCAGCATTTT. Its protein is CASSLNFNQPQHF.

The CDR3 nucleotides are TGCGCCAGCAGCCAAGGGGGCAGGGCTGGAAACTATGGCTACACCTTC. It translates to CASSQGGRAGNYGYTF. V gene TRBV4-3 combines with J gene TRBJ1-2; D possibly corresponds to TRBD1 (5 bases). This CDR3 has 16 amino acids. Germline loops: CDR1 LGHNA, CDR2 YSLEER. Trimming left V 1 base short and J 2 bases short, with 14 bases between.

The chain is built from TRBV28 and TRBJ2-7, with 9 bases aligning to TRBD1. CDR3 length: 14 amino acids. J lost 3 bases, V lost 4 bases, and 4 bases had no gene match. Per germline, CDR1 MDHEN and CDR2 SYDVKM. The CDR3 DNA follows: TGTGCCAGCAGTTCTCCGGGACAGGGCTACGAGCAGTACTTC. It codes for CASSSPGQGYEQYF.

Only a few counts were recorded for this clone. The chain links TRBV5-6 to TRBJ1-1, with 7 bases identical to TRBD1. Per germline, CDR1 SGHDT and CDR2 YYEEEE. Trimming cost V 0 bases and J 5 bases; bases outside gene matches: 4. The CDR3 covers 14 residues. In DNA form, the CDR3 reads TGTGCCAGCAGCTTGGGACAGGGCGGTACTGAAGCTTTCTTT. This gives the protein CASSLGQGGTEAFF.

V and J are TRBV6-2 or TRBV6-3 and TRBJ1-1; D may be TRBD1 (6 bases). Trimming pared 5 bases from V and 7 bases from J, leaving 11 bases between. This CDR3 comprises 12 residues. CDR1 is MNHEY and CDR2 is SVGEGT in the germline V gene. CDR3 loop: CASSRTENEAFF. In nucleotides, the CDR3 is TGTGCCAGCAGTCGGACAGAGAATGAAGCTTTCTTT.